Sequencing of this T cell receptor (beta chain) was carried out in a study of cytomegalovirus exposure and HLA in healthy donors. The CDR3 is made up of 17 amino acids. V dropped 2 bases and J dropped 1 base, with 17 bases sitting between them. Germline V lookup: CDR1 SNHLY, CDR2 FYNNEI. The PCR had 60 Vbeta and 13 Jbeta primers. Measured with immunoSEQ multiplex PCR; TCRdb has only the in-frame clones, and not every one. The data hold about 130,000 clones, with over 60% observed a single time. This TCR came from a female donor in good health and CMV-seronegative. Sequenced input: PBMCs. This chain connects TRBV2 to TRBJ1-1, with D hard to call. The CDR3 nucleotides read TGTGCCAGCAGTGAAACCCCACGAGGCCTCGGGAACACTGAAGCTTTCTTT. It yields the protein CASSETPRGLGNTEAFF.